This TCR beta chain was observed in a study of OX40 agonist ivuxolimab in advanced cancers. Study background: Patients achieving partial responses numbered three: one hepatocellular carcinoma case and two cutaneous melanoma cases. Overall study results and limits: At doses 0.1 to 3.0 mg/kg, CD4+ and CD8+ clones expanded.

The V end lost 3 bases, the J end lost 9 bases, and 32 bases lay between the germline ends. Per germline, CDR1 SGHNT and CDR2 YENEEA. CDR3 size: 19 residues. The table came from immunoSEQ multiplex PCR; TCRdb's copy has only in-frame clones and leaves some out. The sample has approximately 15,000 clones; approximately 77% are singletons. For this clone: Its specificity is not known.

The genes are TRBV11-3 and TRBJ1-1, with a possible D match to TRBD1 (5 bases). The input for sequencing was CD4+ or CD8+ T cells sorted from blood, taken in a trial of the OX40 agonist ivuxolimab. This sequence originates from an adult with an advanced solid tumor such as melanoma, head and neck, liver or kidney cancer. This CDR3 is CASSFAGAANFERILKAFF. CDR3 nucleotide sequence: TGTGCCAGCAGCTTCGCCGGGGCGGCTAATTTCGAACGAATTCTTAAAGCTTTCTTT.